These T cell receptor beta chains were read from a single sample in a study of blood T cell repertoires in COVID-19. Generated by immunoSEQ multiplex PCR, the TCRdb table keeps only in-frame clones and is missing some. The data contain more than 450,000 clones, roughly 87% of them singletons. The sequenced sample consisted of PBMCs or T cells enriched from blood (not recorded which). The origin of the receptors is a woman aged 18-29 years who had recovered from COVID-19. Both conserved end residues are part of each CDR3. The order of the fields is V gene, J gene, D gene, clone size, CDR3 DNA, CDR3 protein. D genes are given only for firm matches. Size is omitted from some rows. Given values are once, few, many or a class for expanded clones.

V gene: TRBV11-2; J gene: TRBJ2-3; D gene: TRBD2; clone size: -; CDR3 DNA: TGTGCCAGCAGCTCGACTAGCGGGGATGATACGCAGTATTTT; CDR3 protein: CASSSTSGDDTQYF
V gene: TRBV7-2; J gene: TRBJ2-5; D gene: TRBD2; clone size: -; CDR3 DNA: TGTGCCAGCAGCTTAGCCTCCCCCGGAGCGGGAGGAGGCGAGACCCAGTACTTC; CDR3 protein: CASSLASPGAGGGETQYF
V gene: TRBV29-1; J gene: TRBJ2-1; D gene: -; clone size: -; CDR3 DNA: TGCAGCGTTGGCGATAGGGGGTCTGCGCAGTTCTTC; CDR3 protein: CSVGDRGSAQFF
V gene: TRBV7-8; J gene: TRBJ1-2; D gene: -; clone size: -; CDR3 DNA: TGTGCCAGCAGCTTATATGGTGACACAGACTATGGCTACACCTTC; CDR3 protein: CASSLYGDTDYGYTF
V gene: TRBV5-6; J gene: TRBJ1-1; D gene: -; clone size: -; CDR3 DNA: TGTGCCAGCAGCTGGAGGGGGGGCGACACTGAAGCTTTCTTT; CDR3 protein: CASSWRGGDTEAFF
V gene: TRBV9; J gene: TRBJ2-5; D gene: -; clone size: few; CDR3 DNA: TGTGCCAGCAGCGTAGGCGGTAGTGGTGAGACCCAGTACTTC; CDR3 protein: CASSVGGSGETQYF
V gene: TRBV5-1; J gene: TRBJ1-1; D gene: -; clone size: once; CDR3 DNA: TGCGCCAGCAGCCCCGGGCTAACGGGGACTGAAGCTTTCTTT; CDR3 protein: CASSPGLTGTEAFF
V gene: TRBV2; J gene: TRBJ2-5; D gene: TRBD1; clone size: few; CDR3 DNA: TGTGCCAGCAGCGCCGGGACAGCTAAAGAGACCCAGTACTTC; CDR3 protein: CASSAGTAKETQYF
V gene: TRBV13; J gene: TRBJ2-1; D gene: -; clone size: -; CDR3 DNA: TGTGCCAGCAGCCTACGGGCAGGAGGGGCTAACAATGAGCAGTTCTTC; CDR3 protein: CASSLRAGGANNEQFF
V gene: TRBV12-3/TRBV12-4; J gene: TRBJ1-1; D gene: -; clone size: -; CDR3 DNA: TGTGCCAGCAGTTTAGGGCAGGGGAAGGGAGCTTTCTTT; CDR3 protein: CASSLGQGKGAFF
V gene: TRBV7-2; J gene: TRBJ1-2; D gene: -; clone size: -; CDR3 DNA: TGTGCCAGCAGCTTAGACCAGGGAATTCAGGGCTACACCTTC; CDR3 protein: CASSLDQGIQGYTF
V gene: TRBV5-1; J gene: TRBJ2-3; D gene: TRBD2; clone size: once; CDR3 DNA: TGCGCCTGCCGGCTGGGGCGGGGGGGCACAGATACGCAGTATTTT; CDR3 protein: CACRLGRGGTDTQYF
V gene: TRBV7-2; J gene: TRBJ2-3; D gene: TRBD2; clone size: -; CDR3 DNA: TGTGCCAGCAGCTTATCGGGACTAGCGGTCCCAGATACGCAGTATTTT; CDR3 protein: CASSLSGLAVPDTQYF
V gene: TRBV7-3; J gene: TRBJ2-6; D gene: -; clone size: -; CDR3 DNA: TGTGCCAGCAGCCCCCGGGTGGGTAGCCTCTCTGGGGCCAACGTCCTGACTTTC; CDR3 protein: CASSPRVGSLSGANVLTF
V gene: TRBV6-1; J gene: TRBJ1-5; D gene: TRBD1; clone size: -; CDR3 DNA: TGTGCCAGCAGTGAAGCGAGGCACAGGGGTAGCAATCAGCCCCAGCATTTT; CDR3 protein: CASSEARHRGSNQPQHF
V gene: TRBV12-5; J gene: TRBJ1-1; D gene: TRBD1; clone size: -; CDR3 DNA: TGTGCTAGTGGTCCTCCCCGGACAGGGGCTGAAGCTTTCTTT; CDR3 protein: CASGPPRTGAEAFF
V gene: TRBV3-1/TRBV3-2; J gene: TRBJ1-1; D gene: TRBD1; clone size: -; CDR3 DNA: TGTGCCAGCAGCCGGGGACAGGGAATAATGAACACTGAAGCTTTCTTT; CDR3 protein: CASSRGQGIMNTEAFF
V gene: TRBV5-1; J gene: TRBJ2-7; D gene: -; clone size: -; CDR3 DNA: TGCGCCAGCAGTGGAGGAGGCGAGCAGTACTTC; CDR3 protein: CASSGGGEQYF
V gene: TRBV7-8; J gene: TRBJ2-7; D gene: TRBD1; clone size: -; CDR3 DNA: TGTGCCAGCAGCTTAGCGAGGTGGGCAGGGGGCCCCTCCCTCTACGAGCAGTACTTC; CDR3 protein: CASSLARWAGGPSLYEQYF
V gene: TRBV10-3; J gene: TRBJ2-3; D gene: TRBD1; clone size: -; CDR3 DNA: TGTGCCGCCAGGCTGGACAGGGAGAGAGATACGCAGTATTTT; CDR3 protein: CAARLDRERDTQYF
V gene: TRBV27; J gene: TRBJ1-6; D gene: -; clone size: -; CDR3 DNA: TGTGCCAGCAGTTTAGTTGGGGGGAAGGCCTATAATTCACCCCTCCACTTT; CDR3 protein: CASSLVGGKAYNSPLHF
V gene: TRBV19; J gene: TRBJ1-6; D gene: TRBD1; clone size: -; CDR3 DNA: TGTGCCAGTACGGGACAGGGGGATTCACCCCTCCACTTT; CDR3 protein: CASTGQGDSPLHF
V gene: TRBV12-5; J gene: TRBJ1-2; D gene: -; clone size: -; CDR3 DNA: TGTGCTAGTGGCTTGCAATACTATGGCTACACCTTC; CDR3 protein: CASGLQYYGYTF
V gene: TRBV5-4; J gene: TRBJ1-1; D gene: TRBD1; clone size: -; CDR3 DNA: TGTGCCAGCAGCTTGGCCGGACAGGATGAAGCTTTCTTT; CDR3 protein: CASSLAGQDEAFF
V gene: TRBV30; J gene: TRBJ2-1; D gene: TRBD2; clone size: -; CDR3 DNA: TGTGCCTGCTCGGGCGCGGGGGACCCGGTCAATGAGCAGTTCTTC; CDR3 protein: CACSGAGDPVNEQFF
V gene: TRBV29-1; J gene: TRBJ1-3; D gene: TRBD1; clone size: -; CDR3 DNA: TGCAGCGTTTCCCTGAGGGGGCCTTCTGGAAACACCATATATTTT; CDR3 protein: CSVSLRGPSGNTIYF